This entry lists 24 T cell receptor beta chains sequenced from one sample in a study of shared clonotypes between healthy human individuals. Produced via immunoSEQ multiplex PCR; TCRdb's table is partial and in-frame only. The sample has approximately 1,500,000 clones; 95% to 99% are singletons. The sequencing input was naive CD4+ T cells sorted from blood. Subset reported: CD45RA+ positively selected. The source of these receptors is a man aged 25-40 years in good health.

V and J are TRBV5-1 and TRBJ2-1; 12 positions agree with TRBD2. The V and J ends lost 4 bases and 3 bases, in that order; junction bases with no gene match: 11. CDR1 and CDR2 (germline): SGHRS, YFSETQ. The CDR3 consists of 18 residues. This CDR3 reads CASSPGGLAGGIYNEQFF. For the CDR3, the DNA is TGCGCCAGCAGCCCAGGAGGGCTAGCGGGGGGGATCTACAATGAGCAGTTCTTC.

V usage is TRBV5-4 and J usage is TRBJ1-3; D gene ambiguous. Germline values: CDR1 SGHNT, CDR2 YYREEE (reference sequence). V was clipped by 3 bases and J by 4 bases, with 26 bases between them. The CDR3 runs 19 residues. The CDR3 DNA sequence: TGTGCCAGCAGCTCGCTGGATGGATTGACGCAAGTGAGGGGAAACACCATATATTTT. It specifies CASSSLDGLTQVRGNTIYF.

The rearrangement uses TRBV7-2 and TRBJ2-5; TRBD1 matches at 10 bases. Germline CDR1 and CDR2: SGHTA and FQGNSA. CDR3 length equals 14 residues. V shed 3 bases and J 5 bases; nucleotides not matched to a gene: 3. This CDR3 reads CASSFLDRGETQYF. For the CDR3, the DNA is TGTGCCAGCAGCTTCCTGGACAGGGGGGAGACCCAGTACTTC.

V gene TRBV6-6 combines with J gene TRBJ2-6; 8 positions match TRBD2. This CDR3 has 15 residues. J lost 0 bases, V lost 8 bases, and 3 bases had no gene match. Per germline, CDR1 MNHNY and CDR2 SVGAGI (reference sequence). The CDR3, as DNA: TGTGCCAGCGCGGGAGGCCACTCTGGGGCCAACGTCCTGACTTTC. It is translated as CASAGGHSGANVLTF.

This clone is a singleton in its sample. The chain carries TRBV11-3 and TRBJ2-3; D is perhaps TRBD2 (5 bases). The germline CDR1 and CDR2 sequences are SGHNT and YENEEA. Trimming cost V 3 bases and J 6 bases, with 16 bases left between them. CDR3 size: 15 residues. CDR3: CASSLGRIASDTQYF. In DNA form, the CDR3 reads TGTGCCAGCAGCTTGGGCCGGATAGCGTCGGATACGCAGTATTTT. The complete variable domain, with remaining parts taken from reference TRBV11-3 and TRBJ2-3, reads EAGVVQSPRYKIIEKKQPVAFWCNPISGHNTLYWYLQNLGQGPELLIRYENEEAVDDSQLPKDRFSAERLKGVDSTLKIQPAELGDSAVYLCASSLGRIASDTQYFGPGTRLTVL.

This chain uses TRBV9 with TRBJ2-5; D not resolved. Trimming took off 2 bases at V and 1 base at J, with 9 bases between the two ends. The CDR3 sequence is 14 residues long. Germline CDR1 and CDR2: SGDLS and YYNGEE. The CDR3 sequence: CASSVRESQETQYF. CDR3 nucleotides: TGTGCCAGCAGCGTTAGGGAAAGCCAAGAGACCCAGTACTTC.

In regard to this clone: Its ends do not fully match the called genes, so a read error is possible. The CDR3 protein is CASRDELLVPIF. Written as DNA, the CDR3 is TGTGCCAGCAGGGACGAACTATTGGTCCCTATTTTT. The chain joins TRBV2 to TRBJ1-1; no definite D call. The length of the CDR3 is 12 residues. The germline gives CDR1 SNHLY, CDR2 FYNNEI.

This chain joins TRBV19 and TRBJ2-7; TRBD2 might be the D (6 bases). This CDR3 is built from 12 residues. V was pared by 2 bases and J by 6 bases, with 8 bases between. Germline CDR1 LNHDA, CDR2 SQIVND (reference sequence). CDR3: CASSIIGGEQYF. In DNA form, the CDR3 reads TGTGCCAGTAGTATAATCGGGGGCGAGCAGTACTTC.

This clone occurred once. The chain carries TRBV28 and TRBJ2-3; 7 bases agree with TRBD2. Per germline, CDR1 MDHEN and CDR2 SYDVKM. CDR3 length equals 16 residues. V was clipped by 3 bases and J by 2 bases; unmatched bases: 8. The chain's CDR3 is CASSFSQGGFTDTQYF. As DNA, the CDR3 is TGTGCCAGCAGTTTTTCTCAGGGAGGGTTCACAGATACGCAGTATTTT.

V is TRBV29-1 and J is TRBJ2-2; 10 nucleotides match TRBD1. The CDR3 runs to 14 residues. Per the germline V gene, CDR1 is SQVTM and CDR2 is ANQGSEA. With V trimmed by 5 bases and J by 7 bases, 7 bases remained unmatched. The CDR3 reads CSVSGTGVNGELFF. The CDR3 DNA follows: TGCAGCGTTTCTGGGACAGGGGTTAACGGGGAGCTGTTTTTT.

The rearrangement links TRBV15 to TRBJ2-2; either TRBD1 or TRBD2 may fit D (5 bases each). The V end lost 0 bases, the J end lost 7 bases, and 15 bases lay between the germline ends. This CDR3 has 16 amino acids. From germline, CDR1 is LNHNV and CDR2 YYDKDF (reference sequence). CDR3 coding DNA: TGTGCCACCAGCAGAGATCGAGGGCAGGGCGGCGGGGAGCTGTTTTTT. Amino acids: CATSRDRGQGGGELFF.

V usage is TRBV9 and J usage is TRBJ2-5; TRBD1 matches at 7 bases. With V trimmed by 4 bases and J by 4 bases, 7 bases remained unmatched. There are 14 residues in the CDR3. Germline V CDR1 and CDR2: SGDLS, YYNGEE. The DNA for the CDR3 is TGTGCCAGCAGCTCCCGGACAGGCACAGAGACCCAGTACTTC. It codes for CASSSRTGTETQYF.

The chain recombines TRBV5-1 with TRBJ1-2, with 9 bases that match TRBD1. Trimming at V came to 3 bases and at J to 6 bases, leaving 12 bases not matched to a gene. Germline assignment: CDR1 SGHRS and CDR2 YFSETQ. CDR3 length: 16 residues. CDR3 residues: CASSSNRGRSGNGYTF. The DNA of the CDR3 is TGCGCCAGCAGCTCCAACAGGGGGCGCTCCGGGAATGGCTACACCTTC.

Note on this clone: Distinct nucleotide sequences in the sample also encode this CDR3. The genes are TRBV11-2 and TRBJ2-1; TRBD1 agrees at 7 bases. After removal of 1 base from V and 4 bases from J, the junction contained 4 bases not matched to a gene. Germline CDR1 and CDR2: SGHAT and FQNNGV. The CDR3 length is 15 residues. CDR3 loop: CASSLGAGGYNEQFF. In DNA form, the CDR3 reads TGTGCCAGCAGCTTAGGGGCAGGGGGTTACAATGAGCAGTTCTTC.

V is TRBV25-1 and J is TRBJ2-5, with 10 bases lining up with TRBD1. The CDR3 is 16 amino acids. Germline V lookup: CDR1 MGHDK, CDR2 SYGVNS. V dropped 6 bases and J dropped 5; count of bases not matched to a gene: 12. In DNA form, the CDR3 reads TGTGCCAGCAGAGGACAGGGGGTGCTCCTAGGGGAGACCCAGTACTTC. As protein: CASRGQGVLLGETQYF.

The chain carries TRBV18 and TRBJ2-7; no clear D gene. CDR3 size: 13 residues. The ends were cut back, 4 bases at V and 3 bases at J, with 10 bases in the middle. Germline V gene lookup returns CDR1 KGHSH and CDR2 LQKENI. The CDR3 nucleotides read TGTGCCAGCTCACAAGGGTTGGGCTACGAGCAGTACTTC. Translated: CASSQGLGYEQYF.

The CDR3 sequence: CASRPSGGFQPQHF. CDR3 nucleotide sequence: TGTGCCAGCAGGCCATCAGGGGGCTTTCAGCCCCAGCATTTT. The chain is built from TRBV6-5 and TRBJ1-5; 8 nucleotides align to TRBD1. This CDR3 is 14 amino acids long. Germline V lookup: CDR1 MNHEY, CDR2 SVGAGI. J was trimmed by 6 bases and V by 6 bases; bases with no gene match: 7.

J is TRBJ2-5 and V is TRBV15, with TRBD2 matching over 7 bases. Germline V gene data show CDR1 as LNHNV and CDR2 as YYDKDF (reference sequence). The CDR3 runs to 15 residues. The J segment lost 5 bases and the V segment lost 2 bases, leaving 8 bases of the junction unmatched. The CDR3 loop reads CATSRPGRGAETQYF. CDR3 coding DNA: TGTGCCACCAGCAGACCTGGGAGGGGAGCGGAGACCCAGTACTTC.

In nucleotides, the CDR3 is TGCAGCGTGGGTTTGAAGGCCGGCACTGAAGCTTTCTTT. This codes for CSVGLKAGTEAFF. The chain couples TRBV29-1 to TRBJ1-1, with no clear D. CDR3 length: 13 residues. Germline-derived CDR1 and CDR2 are SQVTM and ANQGSEA. V was clipped by 6 bases and J by 4 bases, with 15 bases between them.

Note on this clone: The same CDR3 is also encoded by other DNA sequences in this sample. CDR3 amino acids: CASSPPRRGTEAFF. Here the CDR3 DNA reads TGTGCCAGCTCACCACCTCGCAGGGGCACTGAAGCTTTCTTT. V and J are TRBV18 and TRBJ1-1, with D possibly TRBD1 on 6 matching bases. This CDR3 is 14 amino acids long. V shed 0 bases and J shed 4 bases, with 9 bases lying between them. Germline assignment: CDR1 KGHSH and CDR2 LQKENI.

The J gene is TRBJ1-4, the V gene TRBV14, with D uncertain. The V end lost 8 bases, the J end lost 0 bases, and 7 bases lay between the germline ends. The germline V gene has CDR1 SGHDN and CDR2 FVKESK. The CDR3 has 13 residues. The CDR3 DNA is TGTGCCAGCCGGAAGGCAACTAATGAAAAACTGTTTTTT. It encodes CASRKATNEKLFF. The variable domain in full, with the rest retrieved from reference TRBV14 and TRBJ1-4, is EAGVTQFPSHSVIEKGQTVTLRCDPISGHDNLYWYRRVMGKEIKFLLHFVKESKQDESGMPNNRFLAERTGGTYSTLKVQPAELEDSGVYFCASRKATNEKLFFGSGTQLSVL.

The chain couples TRBV6-5 to TRBJ1-2; D perhaps matches TRBD1 (5 bases). This CDR3 is built from 13 residues. V was trimmed by 7 bases and J by 7 bases, leaving 16 bases between them. Germline V gives CDR1 MNHEY, CDR2 SVGAGI. CDR3 sequence: CASTSGGGGGYTF. The CDR3 nucleotides are TGTGCCAGCACCTCCGGGGGGGGTGGTGGCTACACCTTC.

The rearrangement links TRBV10-3 to TRBJ2-3, with 10 bases that match TRBD1. With 6 bases clipped from V and 5 bases from J, the junction kept 8 bases outside the gene matches. The CDR3 is 15 amino acids. Germline assignment: CDR1 ENHRY and CDR2 SYGVKD. CDR3 region: CAIRPGQGEIDTQYF. The CDR3 DNA sequence: TGTGCCATCAGACCAGGACAGGGGGAGATAGATACGCAGTATTTT.

The V call is TRBV9, the J call TRBJ2-1; perhaps TRBD2 as D (5 bases). V was cut by 0 bases and J by 0 bases, with 13 bases left in between. The germline V gene encodes CDR1 SGDLS and CDR2 YYNGEE. This CDR3 is built from 17 residues. The CDR3: CASSVGPTRGSYNEQFF. The CDR3 DNA follows: TGTGCCAGCAGCGTAGGCCCAACCCGGGGCTCCTACAATGAGCAGTTCTTC.